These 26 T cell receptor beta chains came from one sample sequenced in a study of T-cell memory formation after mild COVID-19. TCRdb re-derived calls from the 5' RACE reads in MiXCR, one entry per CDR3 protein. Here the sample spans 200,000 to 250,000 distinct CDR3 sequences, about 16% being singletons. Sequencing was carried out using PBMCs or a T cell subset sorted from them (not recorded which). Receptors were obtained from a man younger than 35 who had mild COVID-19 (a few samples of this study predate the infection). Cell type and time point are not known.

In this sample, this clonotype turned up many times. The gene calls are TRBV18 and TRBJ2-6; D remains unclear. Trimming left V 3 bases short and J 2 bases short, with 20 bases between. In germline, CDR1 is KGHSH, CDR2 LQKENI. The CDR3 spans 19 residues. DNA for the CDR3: TGTGCCAGCTCACCTCACGATATTCGCAGTTTCACTGGGGCCAACGTCCTGACTTTC. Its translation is CASSPHDIRSFTGANVLTF. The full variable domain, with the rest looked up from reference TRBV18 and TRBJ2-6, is NAGVMQNPRHLVRRRGQEARLRCSPMKGHSHVYWYRQLPEEGLKFMVYLQKENIIDESGMPKERFSAEFPKEGPSILRIQQVVRGDSAAYFCASSPHDIRSFTGANVLTFGAGSRLTVL.

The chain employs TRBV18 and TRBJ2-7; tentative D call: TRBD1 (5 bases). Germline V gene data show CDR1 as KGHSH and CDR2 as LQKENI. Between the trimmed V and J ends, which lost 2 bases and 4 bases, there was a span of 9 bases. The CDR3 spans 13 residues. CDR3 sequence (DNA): TGTGCCAGCTCACCATCAGGGCTATACGAGCAGTACTTC. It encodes CASSPSGLYEQYF.

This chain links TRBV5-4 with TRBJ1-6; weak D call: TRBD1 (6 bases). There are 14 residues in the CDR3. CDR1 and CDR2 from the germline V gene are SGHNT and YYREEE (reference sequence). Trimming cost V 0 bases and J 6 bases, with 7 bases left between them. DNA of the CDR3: TGTGCCAGCAGCTTGGAACAGGGTAATTCACCCCTCCACTTT. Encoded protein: CASSLEQGNSPLHF.

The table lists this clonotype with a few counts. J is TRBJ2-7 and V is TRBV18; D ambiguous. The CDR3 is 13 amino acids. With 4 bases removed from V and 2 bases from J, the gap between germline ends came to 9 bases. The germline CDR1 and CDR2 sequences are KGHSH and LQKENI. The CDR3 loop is CASSLDVAYEQYV. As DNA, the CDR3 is TGTGCCAGCTCACTGGACGTCGCCTACGAGCAGTACGTC.

The CDR3 sequence is CASSLEGNEQYV. Here the CDR3 DNA reads TGCGCCAGCAGCTTGGAGGGAAACGAGCAGTACGTC. V and J are TRBV5-1 and TRBJ2-7; D unclear. Trimming pared 0 bases from V and 5 bases from J, leaving 6 bases between. Germline V lookup: CDR1 SGHRS, CDR2 YFSETQ. The CDR3 contains 12 residues.

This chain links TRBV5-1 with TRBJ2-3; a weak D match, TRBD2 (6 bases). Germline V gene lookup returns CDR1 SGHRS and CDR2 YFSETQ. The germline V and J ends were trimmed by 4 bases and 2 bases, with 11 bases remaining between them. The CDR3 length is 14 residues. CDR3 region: CASSMGLLTDTQYF. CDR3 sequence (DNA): TGCGCCAGCAGCATGGGACTCCTCACAGATACGCAGTATTTT. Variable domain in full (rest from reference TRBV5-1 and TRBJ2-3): KAGVTQTPRYLIKTRGQQVTLSCSPISGHRSVSWYQQTPGQGLQFLFEYFSETQRNKGNFPGRFSGRQFSNSRSEMNVSTLELGDSALYLCASSMGLLTDTQYFGPGTRLTVL.

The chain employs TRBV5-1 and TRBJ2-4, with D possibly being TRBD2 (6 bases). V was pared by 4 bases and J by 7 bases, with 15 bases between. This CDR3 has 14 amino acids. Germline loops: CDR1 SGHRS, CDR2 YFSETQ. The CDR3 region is CASSEGRTGNIQYF. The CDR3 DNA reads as TGCGCCAGCAGCGAGGGGAGGACGGGGAACATTCAGTACTTC.

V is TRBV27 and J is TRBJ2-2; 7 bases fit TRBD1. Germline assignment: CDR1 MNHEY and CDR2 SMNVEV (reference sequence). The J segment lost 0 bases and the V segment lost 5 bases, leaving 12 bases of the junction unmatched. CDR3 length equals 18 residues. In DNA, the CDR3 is TGTGCCAGCAGTGGCCGGAGTTGGGGGACAGCGAACACCGGGGAGCTGTTTTTT. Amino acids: CASSGRSWGTANTGELFF.

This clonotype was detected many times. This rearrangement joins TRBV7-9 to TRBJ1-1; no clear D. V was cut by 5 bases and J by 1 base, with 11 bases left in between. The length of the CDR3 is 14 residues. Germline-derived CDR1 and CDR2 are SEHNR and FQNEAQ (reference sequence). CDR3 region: CASSPGQENTEAFF. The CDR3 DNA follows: TGTGCCAGCAGCCCCGGGCAAGAGAACACTGAAGCTTTCTTT.

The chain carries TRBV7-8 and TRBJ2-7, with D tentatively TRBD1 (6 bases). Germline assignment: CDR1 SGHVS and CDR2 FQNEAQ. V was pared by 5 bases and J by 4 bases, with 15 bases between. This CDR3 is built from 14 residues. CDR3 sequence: CASSRDRSSYEQYV. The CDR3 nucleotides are TGTGCCAGCAGCCGAGACAGGTCGTCTTACGAGCAGTACGTC.

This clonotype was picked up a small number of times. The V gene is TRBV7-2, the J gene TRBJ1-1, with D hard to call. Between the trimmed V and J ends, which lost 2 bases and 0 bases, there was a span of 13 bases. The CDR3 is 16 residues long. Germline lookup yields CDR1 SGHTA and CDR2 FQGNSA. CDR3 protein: CASSLWESALNTEAFF. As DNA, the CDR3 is TGTGCCAGCAGCTTATGGGAGTCGGCCCTGAACACTGAAGCTTTCTTT.

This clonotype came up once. CDR3 protein: CSARVTGEEETQYF. The DNA for the CDR3 is TGCAGTGCTAGAGTTACAGGGGAGGAGGAGACCCAGTACTTC. The chain carries TRBV20-1 and TRBJ2-5, with D possibly matching TRBD1 (7 bases). This CDR3 comprises 14 residues. Germline assignment: CDR1 DFQATT and CDR2 SNEGSKA (reference sequence). Trimming stripped 1 base from V and 5 bases from J, with 14 bases between.

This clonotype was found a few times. CDR3 region: CASSFFGGAPDTQYF. The CDR3 DNA follows: TGTGCCAGCAGTTTCTTCGGGGGGGCCCCAGATACGCAGTATTTT. The genes are TRBV12-3 or TRBV12-4 and TRBJ2-3; TRBD2 aligns across 8 bases. Trimming cost V 3 bases and J 4 bases; bases outside gene matches: 6. CDR3 length: 15 amino acids.

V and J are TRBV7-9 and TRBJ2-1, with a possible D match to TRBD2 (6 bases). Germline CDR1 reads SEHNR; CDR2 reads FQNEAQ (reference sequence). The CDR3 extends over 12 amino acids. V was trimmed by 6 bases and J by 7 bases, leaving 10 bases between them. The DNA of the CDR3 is TGTGCCAGCAGACGCGGGGAAAATGAGCAGTTCTTC. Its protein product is CASRRGENEQFF. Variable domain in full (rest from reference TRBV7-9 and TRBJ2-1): DTGVSQNPRHKITKRGQNVTFRCDPISEHNRLYWYRQTLGQGPEFLTYFQNEAQLEKSRLLSDRFSAERPKGSFSTLEIQRTEQGDSAMYLCASRRGENEQFFGPGTRLTVL.

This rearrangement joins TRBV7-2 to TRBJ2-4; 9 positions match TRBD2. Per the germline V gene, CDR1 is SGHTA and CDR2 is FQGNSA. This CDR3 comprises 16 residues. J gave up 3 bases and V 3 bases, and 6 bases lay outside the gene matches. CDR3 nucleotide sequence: TGTGCCAGCAGCTTCTTAGCGGGGGCGGGCAAAAACATTCAGTACTTC. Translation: CASSFLAGAGKNIQYF.

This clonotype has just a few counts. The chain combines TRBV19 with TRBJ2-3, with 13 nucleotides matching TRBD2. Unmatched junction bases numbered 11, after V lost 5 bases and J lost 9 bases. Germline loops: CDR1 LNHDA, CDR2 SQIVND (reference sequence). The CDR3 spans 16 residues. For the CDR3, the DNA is TGTGCCAGTAGTTCGACTAGCGGGGGGTCTTTTGCCACGCAGTATTTT. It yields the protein CASSSTSGGSFATQYF.

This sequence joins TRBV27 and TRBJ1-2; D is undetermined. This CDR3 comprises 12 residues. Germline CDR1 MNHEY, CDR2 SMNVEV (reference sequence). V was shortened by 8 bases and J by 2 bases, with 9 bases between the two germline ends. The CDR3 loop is CASAGRNYGYTF. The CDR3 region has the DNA TGTGCCAGCGCCGGACGGAACTATGGCTACACCTTC.

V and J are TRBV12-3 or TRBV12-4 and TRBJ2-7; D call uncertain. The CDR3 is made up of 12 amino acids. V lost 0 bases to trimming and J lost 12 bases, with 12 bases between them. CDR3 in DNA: TGTGCCAGCAGTTTAGCTTCTCCCCCCAGGTACTTC. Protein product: CASSLASPPRYF.

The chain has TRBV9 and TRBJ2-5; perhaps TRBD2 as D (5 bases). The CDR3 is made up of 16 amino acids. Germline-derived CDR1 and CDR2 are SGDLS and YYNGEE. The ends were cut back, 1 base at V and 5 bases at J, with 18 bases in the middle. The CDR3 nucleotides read TGTGCCAGCAGCGTATCCCTGGGGAAGCGGTATGAGACCCAGTACTTC. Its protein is CASSVSLGKRYETQYF.

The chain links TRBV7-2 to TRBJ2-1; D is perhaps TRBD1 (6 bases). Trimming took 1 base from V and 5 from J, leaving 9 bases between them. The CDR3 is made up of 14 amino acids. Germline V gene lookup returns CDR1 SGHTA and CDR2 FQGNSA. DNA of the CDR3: TGTGCCAGCAGCTTAGAAGGGGGAAACAATGAGCAGTTCTTC. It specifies CASSLEGGNNEQFF.

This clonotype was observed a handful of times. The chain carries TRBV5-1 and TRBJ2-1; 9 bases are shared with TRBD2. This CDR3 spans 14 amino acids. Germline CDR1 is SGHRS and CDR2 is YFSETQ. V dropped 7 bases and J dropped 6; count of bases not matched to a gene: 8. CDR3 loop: CASVGGGAFNEQFF. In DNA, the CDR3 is TGCGCCAGCGTAGGCGGGGGGGCGTTCAATGAGCAGTTCTTC.

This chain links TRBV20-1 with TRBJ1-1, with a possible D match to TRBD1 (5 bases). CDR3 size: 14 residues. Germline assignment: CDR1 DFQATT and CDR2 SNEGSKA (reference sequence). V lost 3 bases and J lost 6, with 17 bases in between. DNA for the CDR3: TGCAGTGCTAGTTCGTTCCGGGGCACCGCTGAAGCTTTCTTT. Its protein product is CSASSFRGTAEAFF.

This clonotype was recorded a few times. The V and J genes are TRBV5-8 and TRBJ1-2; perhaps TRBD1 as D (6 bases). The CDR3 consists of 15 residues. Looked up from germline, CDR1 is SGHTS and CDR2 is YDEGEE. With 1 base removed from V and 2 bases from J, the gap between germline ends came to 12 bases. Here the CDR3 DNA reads TGTGCCAGCAGCTTGAGGGGGATGGCGAACTATGGCTACACCTTC. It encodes CASSLRGMANYGYTF.

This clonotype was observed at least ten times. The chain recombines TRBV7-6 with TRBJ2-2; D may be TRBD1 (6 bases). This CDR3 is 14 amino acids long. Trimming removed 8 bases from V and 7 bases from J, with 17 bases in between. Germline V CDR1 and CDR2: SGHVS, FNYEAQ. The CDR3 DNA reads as TGTGCCAGCCGGGACACTCTCAGGGGCGGGGAGCTGTTTTTT. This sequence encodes CASRDTLRGGELFF.

The CDR3 is CASSQLDYEQYV. DNA for the CDR3: TGTGCCAGCAGCCAATTGGACTACGAGCAGTACGTC. The rearrangement uses TRBV3-1 and TRBJ2-7, with no clear D. V gave up 2 bases and J gave up 3 bases, with 5 bases separating them. Germline-derived CDR1 and CDR2 are LGHDT and YNNKEL (reference sequence). This CDR3 comprises 12 residues.

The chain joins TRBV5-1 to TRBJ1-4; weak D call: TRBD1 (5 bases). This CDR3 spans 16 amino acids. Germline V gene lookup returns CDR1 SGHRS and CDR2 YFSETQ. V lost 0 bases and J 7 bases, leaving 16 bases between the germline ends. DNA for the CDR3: TGCGCCAGCAGCTTGGGTGTAGTGACAGCCACTGAAAAACTGTTTTTT. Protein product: CASSLGVVTATEKLFF.